This paragraph covers one T cell receptor (beta chain) sequence. Its recognized antigen is unknown. No per-base quality is available; no much larger clone lies one base away. A single peripheral blood draw of around 0.11 L on average was collected from each donor into heparinised tubes. Using a panel that included CD45RO, CCR7, CD25, CD127, CD95 and CD27, naive, central memory, regulatory and stem cell-like memory CD4+ T cells were sorted on a BD FACSAria II. A purity above 98% was achieved for all sorted populations. Right away, PBMCs were isolated by Lymphoprep density gradient centrifugation and were stained directly, with no culture step. So that batch effects would be minimized, each experiment stained and sorted samples in pairs, pairing one healthy donor with one patient. The entire amount of isolated RNA was reverse transcribed using the High Capacity cDNA Reverse Transcription Kit, so the sequenced TCRB transcripts were expressed ones. Deep immunoSEQ sequencing was performed on naive, central memory and regulatory T cell samples, with an average of around 3.5 million total reads per sample. Sorted cells were lysed in RLT buffer and RNA was extracted with DNase-treated RNeasy Micro or Mini kits, depending on cell number. Each cell subset was processed on its own to prevent cross-contamination, while patient and healthy donor samples were processed together. The immunoSEQ multiplex PCR was used to amplify TCRB sequences from cDNA, yielding 87-bp fragments that span the CDR3 region. Amplicons were sequenced on the Illumina HiSeq platform. The authors processed their data as follows. Synthetic template baselines were used to correct PCR bias computationally, reads within Hamming distance 2 were collapsed together, and singletons that could not be merged were discarded. Reads were aligned to IMGT to assign V, D and J genes, CDR3 length, and insertions or deletions at six rearrangement sites. Within each subset, clonotype counts were normalized to sorted cell number, and only after that were true diversity and Gini coefficients computed with the tcR R package. The overlap coefficient, calculated on TCRB nucleotide sequences, was used to quantify repertoire sharing. Out-of-frame TCRB sequences from naive cells were analyzed as a proxy for the pre-selection repertoire. Held by TCRdb, this immuneACCESS table contains in-frame sequences only and omits some clones. Under half of the omission traces to an unresolved V gene where checked; the cause of the rest is unknown. V, J and clone size are taken as reported in that table, and D and trimming were inferred from the DNA itself. In all, the sample holds about 260,000 clones, and over 20% of those were seen once. About 0.028% of the sample is held by the ten biggest clonotypes.

From the cysteine through the phenylalanine, the CDR3 covers 16 amino acids. Just CDR3 DNA is preserved here, 48 bases in frame from base 1. At the junction V is shortened by 4 bases and J by 8 bases, with 21 bases in between. CDR1 and CDR2 are drawn from the germline V gene: SGHRS, YFSETQ. The data stem from a study of beta chain features in type 1 diabetes (dated by TCRdb to the late 2010s). Regarding the research as a whole: Mean age, gender distribution, total cell number and subset yield were not different between patients and healthy donors. A total of about 100,000,000 sorted cells were examined across all samples, and RNA yield correlated strongly with the number of cells per subset. The study compared TCRB repertoires of sorted circulating CD4+ T cell subsets between recently diagnosed type 1 diabetes patients and matched healthy donors. Regulatory and stem cell-like memory subsets were obtained from only 8 patients and roughly 8 healthy donors, while naive and central memory subsets were obtained from all 30 or so donors.

What the study reported, not specific to this receptor: PCR may preferentially amplify shorter templates, but because patient and control samples were amplified and corrected together, any resulting skew would affect both groups equally. At VDJ recombination sites, type 1 diabetes patients had fewer insertions and more deleted nucleotides, which implies abnormalities in thymic rearrangement. A moderate but significant shortening of TCRB CDR3 length was observed in type 1 diabetes patients in all four CD4+ subsets. Sequencing cDNA rather than genomic DNA could over-represent highly expressing activated cells, although activation and CD3 levels did not differ between groups. Naive, central memory and regulatory TCRB repertoires appeared to be more alike among patients than among healthy donors. Only small numbers of individuals were included in the HLA sub-analyses, which left unresolved whether HLA type had any influence on TCRB rearrangement.

This receptor was identified in a woman aged 40 to 50 with type 1 diabetes. Input material: naive CD4+ T cells from blood. What the cell subset or site label conveys for this sample: true naive CD4+ T cells. The sequence is built from TRBV5-1 and TRBJ1-4; the D segment cannot be called with confidence. The DNA sequence is TGCGCCAGCAGCGGAGGGTCTCCGGCCACTGGAGAAAAACTGTTTTTT. The resulting protein is CASSGGSPATGEKLFF.